A selection of T cell receptor beta chains follows, all from one sample in a study of T cell changes during pregnancy in multiple sclerosis. Here immunoSEQ multiplex PCR was the method, and the copy in TCRdb shows in-frame clones only, minus some. Among 40,000 to 60,000 clones listed, 80% to 95% were seen once. The sequences come from CD8+ T cells from peripheral blood mononuclear cells, collected in the second trimester of pregnancy. These receptors were obtained from a female donor with multiple sclerosis, enrolled in a pregnancy study. CDR3s include the opening cysteine and the closing phenylalanine or tryptophan.

TRBJ1-3 | TRBV10-3 | CAINGNGNTIYF
TRBJ1-2 | TRBV20-1 | CSAFSPSGYTF
TRBJ1-1 | TRBV18 | CASSPVSLNTEAFF
TRBJ2-1 | TRBV29-1 | CSAISSGSTYNEQFF
TRBJ2-2 | TRBV5-6 | CASSLGVGAGELFF
TRBJ2-7 | TRBV4-3 | CASSHAGEHEQYF
TRBJ2-3 | TRBV6-6 | CASSVDRLRDTQYF
TRBJ2-7 | TRBV27 | CASSFGGLSSYEQYF
TRBJ1-2 | TRBV5-5 | CASSRILPQGALNGYTF
TRBJ2-1 | TRBV2 | CASSSSGAEQFF
TRBJ2-3 | TRBV9 | CASSVAGGGETDTQYF
TRBJ2-5 | TRBV19 | CASSVGTGLGTQYF
TRBJ1-2 | TRBV7-8 | CASILSGTGLNYGYTF
TRBJ2-5 | TRBV6-5 | CASSRTGSRETQYF
TRBJ1-5 | TRBV7-9 | CASSMGGAHQPQHF
TRBJ2-7 | TRBV9 | CASSAEGGGASTYYYEQYF
TRBJ2-1 | TRBV13 | CASSPGTLYNEQFF
TRBJ1-5 | TRBV19 | CASSVHPRQGARFGNQPQHF
TRBJ2-7 | TRBV7-2 | CASSAARGGLRLYEQYF
TRBJ2-5 | TRBV30 | CAWKPGGARGTQYF
TRBJ1-1 | TRBV7-6 | CASSTDRDAFF
TRBJ1-4 | TRBV11-2 | CASSLGRADNEKLFF
TRBJ1-6 | TRBV4-3 | CASSQERFGLGQVNSPLHF
TRBJ2-7 | TRBV9 | CASSVVAATYEQYF
TRBJ2-2 | TRBV12-5 | CASGATDVLVTGELFF
TRBJ1-2 | TRBV29-1 | CSVRTVYGYTF
TRBJ2-1 | TRBV6-5 | CASSSSGGFNEQFF
TRBJ1-2 | TRBV29-1 | CSVEDLGTGGLIMDSYTF
TRBJ2-7 | TRBV7-9 | CASRSGFSYEQYF
TRBJ2-2 | TRBV9 | CASSGHSQGMVTTGELFF
TRBJ2-7 | TRBV5-1 | CASSLALSGSVDEQYF
TRBJ1-1 | TRBV9 | CASSEEGAPGTEAFF
TRBJ2-1 | TRBV4-1 | CASSHPGTSGGADNEQFF
TRBJ1-2 | TRBV5-5 | CASSQTPRQSYGYTF
TRBJ2-2 | TRBV7-8 | CASSSHGIIGELFF
TRBJ2-3 | TRBV7-2 | CASSAGTASTDTQYF
TRBJ2-7 | TRBV4-1 | CASSQLLLSYEQYF
TRBJ1-1 | TRBV4-2 | CASSQNTGGFMNTEAFF
TRBJ1-1 | TRBV6-5 | CASSYSNGNTEAFF
TRBJ1-5 | TRBV15 | CATSNRDQPQHF
TRBJ1-2 | TRBV9 | CASSVGQGNFYGYTF
TRBJ2-7 | TRBV11-2 | CASSLSGTGIYEQYF
TRBJ2-5 | TRBV5-1 | CASSPSAGKGETQYF
TRBJ2-7 | TRBV7-2 | CASSLATGVEQYF
TRBJ2-1 | TRBV6-4 | CASSPGTGGTEQFF
TRBJ1-1 | TRBV9 | CASSVVLANTEAFF
TRBJ2-5 | TRBV14 | CASSPGGFQETQYF
TRBJ1-5 | TRBV7-6 | CASSLGQSNQPQHF
TRBJ2-7 | TRBV4-2 | CASSPGTGGLDAYEQYF
TRBJ1-6 | TRBV11-3 | CASSFNRNSPLHF
TRBJ1-2 | TRBV5-1 | CASSWGQTSSGYTF
TRBJ1-2 | TRBV4-3 | CASKPGYQGKGYTF
TRBJ1-5 | TRBV15 | CATSRGQVYSNQPQHF
TRBJ2-6 | TRBV19 | CASTLTQAGANVLTF
TRBJ1-6 | TRBV9 | CASSAGDSPLHF